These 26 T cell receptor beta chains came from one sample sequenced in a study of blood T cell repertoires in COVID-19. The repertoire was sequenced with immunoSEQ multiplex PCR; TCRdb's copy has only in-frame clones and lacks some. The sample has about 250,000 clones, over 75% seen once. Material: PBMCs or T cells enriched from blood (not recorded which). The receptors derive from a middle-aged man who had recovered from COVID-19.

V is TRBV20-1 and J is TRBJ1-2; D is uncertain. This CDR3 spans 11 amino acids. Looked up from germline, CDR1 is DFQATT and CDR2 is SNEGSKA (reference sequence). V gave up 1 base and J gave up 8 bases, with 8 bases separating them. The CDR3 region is CSARAAQGYTF. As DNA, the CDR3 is TGCAGTGCTAGAGCTGCTCAGGGCTACACCTTC.

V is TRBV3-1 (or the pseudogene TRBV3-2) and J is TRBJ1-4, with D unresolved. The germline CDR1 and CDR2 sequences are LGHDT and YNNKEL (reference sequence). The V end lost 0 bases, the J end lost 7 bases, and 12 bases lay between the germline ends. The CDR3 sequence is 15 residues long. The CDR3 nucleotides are TGTGCCAGCAGCCAAGATCACCGGGTCCGTGAAAAACTGTTTTTT. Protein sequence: CASSQDHRVREKLFF.

The CDR3, as DNA: TGTGCCAGTAGTCGCACAGGGTTTGGAGACACAGATACGCAGTATTTT. Protein product: CASSRTGFGDTDTQYF. The chain combines TRBV19 with TRBJ2-3; possibly TRBD1 for D (6 bases). This CDR3 has 16 amino acids. V gave up 5 bases and J gave up 2 bases, with 17 bases separating them. The V gene's germline CDR1 is LNHDA and CDR2 SQIVND (reference sequence).

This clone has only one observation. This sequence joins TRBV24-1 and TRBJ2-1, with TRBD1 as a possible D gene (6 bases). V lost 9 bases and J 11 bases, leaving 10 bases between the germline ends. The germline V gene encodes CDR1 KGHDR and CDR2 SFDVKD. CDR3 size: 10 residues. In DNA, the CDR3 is TGTGCCACCGGCGACAGGAAGCAGTTCTTC. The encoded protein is CATGDRKQFF.

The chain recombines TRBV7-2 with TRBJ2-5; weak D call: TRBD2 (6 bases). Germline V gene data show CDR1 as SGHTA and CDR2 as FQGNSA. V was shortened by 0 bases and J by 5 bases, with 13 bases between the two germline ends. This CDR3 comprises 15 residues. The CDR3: CASSLAGERAETQYF. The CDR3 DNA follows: TGTGCCAGCAGCTTAGCCGGGGAGCGGGCGGAGACCCAGTACTTC.

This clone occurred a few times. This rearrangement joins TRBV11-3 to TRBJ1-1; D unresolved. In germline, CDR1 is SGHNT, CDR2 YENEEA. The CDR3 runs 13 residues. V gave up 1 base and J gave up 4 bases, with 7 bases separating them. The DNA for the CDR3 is TGTGCCAGCAGCTTAGGGAGAGGCACTGAAGCTTTCTTT. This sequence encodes CASSLGRGTEAFF.

DNA for the CDR3: TGTGCCAGCAGCTTAGGTTCGTACAGGGGGCTCAATCAGCCCCAGCATTTT. Translating gives CASSLGSYRGLNQPQHF. The V and J genes are TRBV7-2 and TRBJ1-5; TRBD1 agrees at 9 bases. Per the germline V gene, CDR1 is SGHTA and CDR2 is FQGNSA. Trimming removed 1 base from V and 3 bases from J; junction bases left unmatched: 7. The CDR3 totals 17 residues.

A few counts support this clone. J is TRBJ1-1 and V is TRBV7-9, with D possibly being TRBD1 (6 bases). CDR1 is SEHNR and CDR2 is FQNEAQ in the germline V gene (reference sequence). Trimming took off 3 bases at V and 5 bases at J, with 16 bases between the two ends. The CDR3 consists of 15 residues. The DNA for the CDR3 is TGTGCCAGCAGCTTCCGTGCAGGGGTTCTAACTGAAGCTTTCTTT. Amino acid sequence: CASSFRAGVLTEAFF.

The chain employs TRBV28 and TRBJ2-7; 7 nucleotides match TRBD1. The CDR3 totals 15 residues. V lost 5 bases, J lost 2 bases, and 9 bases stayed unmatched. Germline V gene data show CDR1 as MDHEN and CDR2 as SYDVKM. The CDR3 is CASSRSTGWAYEQYF. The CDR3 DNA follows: TGTGCCAGCAGTCGCTCGACAGGGTGGGCCTACGAGCAGTACTTC.

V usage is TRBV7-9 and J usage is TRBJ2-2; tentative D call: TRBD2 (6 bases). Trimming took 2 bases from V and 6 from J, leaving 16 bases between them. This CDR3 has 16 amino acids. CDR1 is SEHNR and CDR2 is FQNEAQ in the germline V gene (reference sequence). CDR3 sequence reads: CASSLSWGGIPGELFF. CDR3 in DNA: TGTGCCAGCAGCTTAAGCTGGGGAGGCATTCCCGGGGAGCTGTTTTTT.

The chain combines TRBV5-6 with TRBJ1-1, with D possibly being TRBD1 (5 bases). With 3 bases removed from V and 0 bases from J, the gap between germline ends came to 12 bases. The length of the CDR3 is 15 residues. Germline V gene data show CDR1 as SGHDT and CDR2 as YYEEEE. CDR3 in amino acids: CASSWKQAMNTEAFF. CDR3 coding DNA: TGTGCCAGCAGCTGGAAACAGGCGATGAACACTGAAGCTTTCTTT. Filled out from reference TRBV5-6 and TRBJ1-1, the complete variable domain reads DAGVTQSPTHLIKTRGQQVTLRCSPKSGHDTVSWYQQALGQGPQFIFQYYEEEERQRGNFPDRFSGHQFPNYSSELNVNALLLGDSALYLCASSWKQAMNTEAFFGQGTRLTVV.

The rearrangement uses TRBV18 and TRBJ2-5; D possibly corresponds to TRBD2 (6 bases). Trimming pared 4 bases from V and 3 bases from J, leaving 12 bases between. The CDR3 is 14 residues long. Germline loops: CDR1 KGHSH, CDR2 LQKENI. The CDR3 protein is CASSQSRGEETQYF. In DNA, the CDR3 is TGTGCCAGCTCACAGTCGCGGGGTGAAGAGACCCAGTACTTC.

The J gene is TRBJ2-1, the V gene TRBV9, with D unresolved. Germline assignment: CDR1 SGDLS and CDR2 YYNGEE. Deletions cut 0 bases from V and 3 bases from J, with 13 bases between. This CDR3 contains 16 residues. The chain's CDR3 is CASSVGTFHIYNEQFF. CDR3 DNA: TGTGCCAGCAGCGTAGGAACTTTTCATATCTACAATGAGCAGTTCTTC.

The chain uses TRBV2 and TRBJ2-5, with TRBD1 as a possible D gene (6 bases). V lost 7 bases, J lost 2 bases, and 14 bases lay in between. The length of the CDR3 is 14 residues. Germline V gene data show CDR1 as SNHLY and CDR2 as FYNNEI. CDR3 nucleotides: TGTGCCAGCACCAAGGCCAGGGGTCAAGAGACCCAGTACTTC. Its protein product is CASTKARGQETQYF.

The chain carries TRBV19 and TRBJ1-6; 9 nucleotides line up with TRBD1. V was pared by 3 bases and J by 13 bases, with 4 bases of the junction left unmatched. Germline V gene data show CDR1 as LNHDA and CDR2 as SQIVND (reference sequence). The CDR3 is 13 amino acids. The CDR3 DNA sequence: TGTGCCAGTAGTATTACAGGGGGCCCGCCCCTCCACTTT. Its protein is CASSITGGPPLHF.

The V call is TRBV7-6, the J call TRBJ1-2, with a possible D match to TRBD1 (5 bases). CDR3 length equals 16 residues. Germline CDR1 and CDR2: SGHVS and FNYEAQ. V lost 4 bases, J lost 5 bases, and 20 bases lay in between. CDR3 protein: CASSSGRGGGDYGYTF. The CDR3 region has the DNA TGTGCCAGCAGCTCGGGCCGTGGTGGAGGGGATTATGGCTACACCTTC.

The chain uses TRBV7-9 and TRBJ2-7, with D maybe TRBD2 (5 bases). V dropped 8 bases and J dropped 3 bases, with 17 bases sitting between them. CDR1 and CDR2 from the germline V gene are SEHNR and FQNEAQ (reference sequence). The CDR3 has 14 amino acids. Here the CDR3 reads CASVASAANYEQYF. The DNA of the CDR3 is TGTGCCAGCGTAGCCTCAGCGGCGAACTACGAGCAGTACTTC.

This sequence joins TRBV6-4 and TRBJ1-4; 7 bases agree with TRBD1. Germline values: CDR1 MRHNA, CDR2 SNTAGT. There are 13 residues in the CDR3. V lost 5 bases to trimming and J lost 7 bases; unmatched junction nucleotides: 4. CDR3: CASSLNRGEKLFF. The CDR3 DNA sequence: TGTGCCAGCAGTTTAAACAGGGGTGAAAAACTGTTTTTT.

The chain's CDR3 is CASSPQPQSGYSGANVLTF. DNA of the CDR3: TGCGCCAGCAGCCCCCAACCCCAGTCGGGGTACTCTGGGGCCAACGTCCTGACTTTC. The chain is built from TRBV4-3 and TRBJ2-6, with a weak D call TRBD2 (5 bases). Trimming stripped 4 bases from V and 0 bases from J, with 19 bases between. The CDR3 runs to 19 residues. Germline CDR1 reads LGHNA; CDR2 reads YSLEER.

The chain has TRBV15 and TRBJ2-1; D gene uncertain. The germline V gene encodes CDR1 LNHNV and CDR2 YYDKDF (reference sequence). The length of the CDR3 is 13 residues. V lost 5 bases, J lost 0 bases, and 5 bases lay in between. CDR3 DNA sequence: TGTGCCACCAGCGCGCTCTCCTACAATGAGCAGTTCTTC. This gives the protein CATSALSYNEQFF.

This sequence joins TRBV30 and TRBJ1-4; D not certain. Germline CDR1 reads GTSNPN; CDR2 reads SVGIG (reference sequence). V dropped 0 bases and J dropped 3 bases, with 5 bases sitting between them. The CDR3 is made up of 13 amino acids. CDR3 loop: CAWSVQANEKLFF. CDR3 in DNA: TGTGCCTGGAGTGTACAAGCTAATGAAAAACTGTTTTTT.

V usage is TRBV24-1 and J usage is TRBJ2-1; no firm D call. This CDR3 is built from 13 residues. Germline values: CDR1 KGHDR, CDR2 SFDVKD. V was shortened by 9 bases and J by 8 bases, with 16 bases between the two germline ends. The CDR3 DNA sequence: TGTGCCACCGCGGCCCCTGGTACCGATGAGCAGTTCTTC. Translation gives CATAAPGTDEQFF.

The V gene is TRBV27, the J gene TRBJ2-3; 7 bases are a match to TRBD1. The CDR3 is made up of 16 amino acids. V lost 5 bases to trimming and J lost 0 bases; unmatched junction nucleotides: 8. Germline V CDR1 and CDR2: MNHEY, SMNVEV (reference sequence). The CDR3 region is CASSPTPRGSTDTQYF. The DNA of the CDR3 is TGTGCCAGCAGTCCAACCCCCAGGGGGAGCACAGATACGCAGTATTTT.

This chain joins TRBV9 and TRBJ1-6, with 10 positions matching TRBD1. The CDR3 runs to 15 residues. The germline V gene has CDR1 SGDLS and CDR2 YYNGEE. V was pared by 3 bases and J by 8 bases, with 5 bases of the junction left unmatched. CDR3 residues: CASSDQTGGDSPLHF. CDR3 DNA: TGTGCCAGCAGCGACCAGACAGGGGGCGATTCACCCCTCCACTTT.

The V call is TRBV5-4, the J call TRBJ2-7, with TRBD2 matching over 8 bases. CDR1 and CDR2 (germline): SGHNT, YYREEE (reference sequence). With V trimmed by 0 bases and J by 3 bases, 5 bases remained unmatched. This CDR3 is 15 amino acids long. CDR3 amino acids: CASSLGVAGGYEQYF. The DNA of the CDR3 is TGTGCCAGCAGCTTGGGGGTGGCGGGAGGCTACGAGCAGTACTTC.

CDR3 coding DNA: TGTGCTAGTGGTACCCTGTGGCGGATTAGCACAGATACGCAGTATTTT. Amino acids: CASGTLWRISTDTQYF. The chain carries TRBV12-5 and TRBJ2-3, with D unresolved. V was pared by 5 bases and J by 0 bases, with 15 bases between. This CDR3 region has 16 residues. Germline V gives CDR1 LGHNT, CDR2 FRNRAP. The variable domain in full, with the rest retrieved from reference TRBV12-5 and TRBJ2-3, is DARVTQTPRHKVTEMGQEVTMRCQPILGHNTVFWYRQTMMQGLELLAYFRNRAPLDDSGMPKDRFSAEMPDATLATLKIQPSEPRDSAVYFCASGTLWRISTDTQYFGPGTRLTVL.